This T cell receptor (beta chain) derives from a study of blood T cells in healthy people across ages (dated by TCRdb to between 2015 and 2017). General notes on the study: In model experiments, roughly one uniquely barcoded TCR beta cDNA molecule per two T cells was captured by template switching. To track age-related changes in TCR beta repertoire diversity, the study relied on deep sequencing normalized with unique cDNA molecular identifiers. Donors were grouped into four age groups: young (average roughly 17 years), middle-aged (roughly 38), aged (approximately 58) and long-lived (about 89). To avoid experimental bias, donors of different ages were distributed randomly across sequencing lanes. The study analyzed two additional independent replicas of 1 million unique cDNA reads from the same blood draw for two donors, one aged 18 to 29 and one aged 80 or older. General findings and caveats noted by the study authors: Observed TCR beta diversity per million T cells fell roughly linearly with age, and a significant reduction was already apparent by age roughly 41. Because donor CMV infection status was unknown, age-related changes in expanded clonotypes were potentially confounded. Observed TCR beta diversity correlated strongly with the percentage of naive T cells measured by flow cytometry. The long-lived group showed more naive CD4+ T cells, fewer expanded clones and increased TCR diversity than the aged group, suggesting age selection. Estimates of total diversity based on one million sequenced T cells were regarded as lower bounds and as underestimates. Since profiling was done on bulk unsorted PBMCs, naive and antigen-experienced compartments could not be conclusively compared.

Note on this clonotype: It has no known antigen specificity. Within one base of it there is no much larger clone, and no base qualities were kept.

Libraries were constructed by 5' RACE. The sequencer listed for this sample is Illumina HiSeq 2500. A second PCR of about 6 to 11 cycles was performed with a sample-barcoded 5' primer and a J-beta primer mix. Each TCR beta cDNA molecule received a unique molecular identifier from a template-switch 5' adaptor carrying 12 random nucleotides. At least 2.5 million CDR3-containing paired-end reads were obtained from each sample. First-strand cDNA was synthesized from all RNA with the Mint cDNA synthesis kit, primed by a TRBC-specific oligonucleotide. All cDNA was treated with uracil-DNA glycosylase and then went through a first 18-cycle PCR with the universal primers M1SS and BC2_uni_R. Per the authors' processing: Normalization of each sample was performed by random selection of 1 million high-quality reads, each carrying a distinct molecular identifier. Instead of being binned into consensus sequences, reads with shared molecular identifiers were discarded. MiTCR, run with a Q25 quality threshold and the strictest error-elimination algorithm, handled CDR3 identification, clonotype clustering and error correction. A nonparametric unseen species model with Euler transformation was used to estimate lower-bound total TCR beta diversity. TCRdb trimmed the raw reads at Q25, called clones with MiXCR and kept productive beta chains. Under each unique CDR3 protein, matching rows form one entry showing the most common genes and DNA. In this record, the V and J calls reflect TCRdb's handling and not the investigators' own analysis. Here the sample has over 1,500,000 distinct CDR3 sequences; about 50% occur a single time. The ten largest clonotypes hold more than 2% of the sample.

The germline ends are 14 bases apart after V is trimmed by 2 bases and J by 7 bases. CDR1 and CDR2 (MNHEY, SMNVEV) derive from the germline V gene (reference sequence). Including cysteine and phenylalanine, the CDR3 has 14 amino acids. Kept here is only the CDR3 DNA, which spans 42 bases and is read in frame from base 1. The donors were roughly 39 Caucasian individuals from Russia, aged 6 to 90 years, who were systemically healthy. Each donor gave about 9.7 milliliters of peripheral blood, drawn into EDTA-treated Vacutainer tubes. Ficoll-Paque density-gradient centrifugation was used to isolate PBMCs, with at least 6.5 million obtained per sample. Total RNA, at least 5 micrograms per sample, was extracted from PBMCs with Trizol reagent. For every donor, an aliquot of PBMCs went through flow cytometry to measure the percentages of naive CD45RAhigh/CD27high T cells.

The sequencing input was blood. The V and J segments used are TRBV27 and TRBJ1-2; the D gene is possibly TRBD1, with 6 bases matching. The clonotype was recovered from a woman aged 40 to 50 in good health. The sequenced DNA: TGTGCCAGCAGTTTAACGAGTAGAGGGGGTGGCTACACCTTC. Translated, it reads CASSLTSRGGGYTF.